This T cell receptor beta chain was identified in a study of long-term antiretroviral therapy in people with HIV. Study as a whole: A decade or so separates the oldest specimens from the later 2015 immediate-ART recommendation.

Trimming shortened V by 0 bases and J by 2 bases, and 3 bases separated the two germline ends. CDR1 is SGDLS and CDR2 is YYNGEE in the germline V gene. The CDR3 totals 13 residues. The immunoSEQ assay was v3.0, run at survey level. Method: immunoSEQ multiplex PCR; TCRdb's copy keeps in-frame clones and lacks some. The data hold about 21,000 clones, with 82% observed a single time. Overall study findings and caveats: Collection spanned 2004 to 2017; ART regimens may be less effective than current ones. Clones with expansion before ART led the repertoire at all time points.

By share, this clone counts as large. Its cognate antigen is unknown. The receptor was derived from a man between 50 and 59 years old with HIV. This specimen was unsorted PBMCs, taken at the start of antiretroviral therapy. The rearrangement uses TRBV9 and TRBJ2-1; D is unresolved. The CDR3 is CASSVGAYNEQFF. CDR3 sequence (DNA): TGTGCCAGCAGCGTAGGGGCCTACAATGAGCAGTTCTTC.